This TCR beta chain was sequenced for a study of CXCR3-negative and CXCR3-positive naive CD8 T cells. Overall study findings and caveats: Compared with CXCR3-negative naive cells, CXCR3-positive naive cells showed more hydrophobic TRB CDR3s.

Germline V lookup: CDR1 LGHDT, CDR2 YNNKEL (reference sequence). The CDR3 has 16 residues. Through 5' RACE with UMI labels, the TRB cDNA libraries were prepared. TCRdb reanalyzed the 5' RACE reads and collapses them to one entry per CDR3 protein, without DNA. Here the sample table reports approximately 90,000 distinct CDR3 sequences. Comments on this clonotype: Its antigen is still unknown.

The specimen was naive CXCR3+ CD8+ T cells from blood. Sample subset: CD45RO-CCR7+CD27+CD95- naive CD8+ T cells expressing CXCR3 (TNR3+). The receptor was derived from a human donor in good health. Some clones in this sample may be carry-over from other donors' samples. This chain joins TRBV3-1 and TRBJ1-2; the TCRdb call, TRBD1, lacks DNA for checking. The CDR3 loop reads CASSQDVTGRTYGYTF.